This T cell receptor beta chain was sequenced in a study of blood T cell repertoires in COVID-19. There are 14 residues in the CDR3. Germline V gene data show CDR1 as SNHLY and CDR2 as FYNNEI. Assay: immunoSEQ multiplex PCR; the TCRdb copy retains only in-frame clones and omits some. Found here are some 50,000 clones, over 70% of them singletons; the top ten hold around 2%. The specimen was peripheral blood. The sequence was collected from a woman aged 80 or over with COVID-19, enrolled during active disease. V usage is TRBV2 and J usage is TRBJ2-2; D remains unclear. In nucleotides, the CDR3 is TGTGCGAGCCGGGTAGACTTAGGAACTGGGGAGCTGTTTTTT. It specifies CASRVDLGTGELFF.